The text below deals with one TCR beta chain. Its matching antigen is unknown. Germline and junction disagree at one end, which may indicate a read error. The data are from a study of cytomegalovirus exposure and HLA in healthy donors. About the research overall: A data release that came early held roughly 90 million unique TCRs from HLA-typed donors.

Whole-study findings and limits: Association with HLA alleles at 0.05 false discovery rate was found for 16,951 TCR beta sequences in a later analysis.

Researchers ran the PCR with 60 Vbeta and 13 Jbeta primers. The protocol was immunoSEQ multiplex PCR, while the TCRdb copy is restricted to in-frame clones and leaves out a portion. The data show about 170,000 clones, more than 75% seen once. The CDR3 contains 14 residues. CDR1 SGHNT and CDR2 YYREEE come from the germline V gene (reference sequence). There were likely unrecorded immune exposures, though donors were nominally healthy when sampled. V usage is TRBV5-4 and J usage is TRBJ2-3; D ambiguous. Sequenced material: PBMCs. This TCR derives from a man aged 25-40 years in good health and CMV-seropositive. CDR3 coding DNA: TGTGCCAGCACCTTGCGCGGTAGCACAGATACGCAGTATTTT. The encoded protein is CASTLRGSTDTQYF.